One and the same sample provided the 2 T cell receptor beta chains below, sequenced in a study of blood T cell repertoires in COVID-19. The data were produced by immunoSEQ multiplex PCR, yet TCRdb's version contains in-frame clones alone and is incomplete. The profile shows 130,000 to 150,000 clones, 84% of them singletons. The specimen sequenced was peripheral blood. The receptors were sampled from a human donor in a cohort sampled during active COVID-19.

This clone was seen only a few times. The V gene is TRBV5-1, the J gene TRBJ2-2, with D possibly TRBD2 on 5 matching bases. The CDR3 is 16 amino acids. CDR1 SGHRS and CDR2 YFSETQ come from the germline V gene. The V gene lost 0 bases and the J gene lost 2 bases, with 11 bases spanning the gap. CDR3 coding DNA: TGCGCCAGCAGCTTGGGAGCAGGACTTAACACCGGGGAGCTGTTTTTT. This sequence encodes CASSLGAGLNTGELFF.

This chain connects TRBV5-1 to TRBJ2-3; 15 bases are shared with TRBD2. J gave up 6 bases and V 4 bases, and 6 bases lay outside the gene matches. Germline V gene data show CDR1 as SGHRS and CDR2 as YFSETQ. CDR3 size: 16 residues. Written as DNA, the CDR3 is TGCGCCAGCAGCCACGGACTAGCGGGGGGGCCGGATACGCAGTATTTT. Encoded protein: CASSHGLAGGPDTQYF. Using reference TRBV5-1 and TRBJ2-3 for the parts outside the CDR3, the full variable domain is KAGVTQTPRYLIKTRGQQVTLSCSPISGHRSVSWYQQTPGQGLQFLFEYFSETQRNKGNFPGRFSGRQFSNSRSEMNVSTLELGDSALYLCASSHGLAGGPDTQYFGPGTRLTVL.